This TCR beta chain was retrieved from a study of cytomegalovirus exposure and HLA in healthy donors. Findings and limits, study-wide: It was only CMV serostatus that was available as immune exposure information. In a later analysis, around 18,000 TCR beta sequences were associated with HLA alleles at 0.05 false discovery rate.

The CDR3 covers 14 residues. The ends lost 7 bases at V and 3 bases at J; junction bases unmatched: 9. The germline V gene encodes CDR1 SNHLY and CDR2 FYNNEI. PCR amplification relied on 60 Vbeta primers (plus 13 Jbeta primers). Sequenced by immunoSEQ multiplex PCR; TCRdb stores in-frame clones only, minus some. The table has under 110,000 clones, approximately 70% seen once. This clone was picked up a small number of times. Its antigen is undetermined. Participants comprised healthy donors of bone marrow. The material sequenced was PBMCs. The chain links TRBV2 to TRBJ2-7; 7 bases are a match to TRBD1. This receptor was taken from a boy aged 5-17 years in good health and CMV-seronegative. The CDR3 spells CASTLDREYYEQYF. The DNA for the CDR3 is TGTGCCAGCACCCTCGACAGGGAGTACTACGAGCAGTACTTC.